A single sample gave rise to the 20 T cell receptor beta chains below, sequenced in a study of T cell responses to AZD1222 COVID-19 vaccine (dated by TCRdb to the early 2020s). The time point label here, explained by the study, means: about 28 days (+/-7) after the second vaccine dose. The library was generated by the immunoSEQ multiplex PCR assay. TCRdb holds this immuneACCESS table with in-frame rearrangements only. Some clones are missing; in checked studies, unresolved V genes explain under half, and the rest has no known cause. Recorded for this sample are 27,000 or so clones; approximately 92% of them occurred a single time. The ten largest clones add up to approximately 8% of the sample. This specimen consisted of peripheral blood, obtained 28 days after the second AZD1222 dose. These receptors were taken from an adult who received the AZD1222 COVID-19 vaccine.

The chain links TRBV24-1 to TRBJ1-4; 8 positions agree with TRBD1. V gave up 4 bases and J gave up 5 bases; unmatched junction bases: 5. The CDR3 runs 15 residues. Germline CDR1 and CDR2: KGHDR and SFDVKD. The CDR3 loop reads CATSERQGWNEKLFF. Here the CDR3 DNA reads TGTGCCACCAGTGAAAGACAGGGGTGGAATGAAAAACTGTTTTTT.

V usage is TRBV12-3 or TRBV12-4 and J usage is TRBJ1-2; no definite D call. The CDR3 is 12 residues long. V was pared by 5 bases and J by 4 bases, with 8 bases between. The CDR3 is CASSQDTYGYTF. The CDR3 DNA follows: TGTGCCAGCAGTCAGGATACCTATGGCTACACCTTC.

The rearrangement links TRBV7-9 to TRBJ2-7; 12 bases match TRBD2. CDR1 is SEHNR and CDR2 is FQNEAQ in the germline V gene (reference sequence). The V gene end was trimmed by 3 bases and the J gene end by 4 bases; junction bases not matched to a gene: 13. The CDR3 spans 18 residues. The CDR3 nucleotides are TGTGCCAGCAGCTTCCCTGCTAGCGGGAGGGGTCTGGGATACGAGCAGTACTTC. Protein product: CASSFPASGRGLGYEQYF.

The chain joins TRBV19 to TRBJ1-1, with D hard to call. Germline CDR1 and CDR2: LNHDA and SQIVND (reference sequence). The V end was cut by 0 bases, the J end by 1 base, with 6 bases between. The CDR3 covers 14 residues. The DNA of the CDR3 is TGTGCCAGTAGTATAGATCCAGGGAACACTGAAGCTTTCTTT. Its translation: CASSIDPGNTEAFF.

The rearrangement joins TRBV12-5 to TRBJ2-3; possible D gene TRBD2, 7 bases. Germline V gene lookup returns CDR1 LGHNT and CDR2 FRNRAP. This CDR3 contains 14 residues. V was clipped by 4 bases and J by 5 bases, with 13 bases between them. The chain's CDR3 is CASGSGGRRDTQYF. DNA of the CDR3: TGTGCTAGTGGTTCCGGGGGGCGACGAGATACGCAGTATTTT.

This sequence joins TRBV3-1 (or the pseudogene TRBV3-2) and TRBJ2-5; D is possibly TRBD2 (5 bases). This CDR3 spans 13 amino acids. Trimming shortened V by 2 bases and J by 4 bases, and 8 bases separated the two germline ends. CDR1 is LGHDT and CDR2 is YNNKEL in the germline V gene (reference sequence). The chain's CDR3 is CASSQRRVETQYF. CDR3 DNA sequence: TGTGCCAGCAGCCAAAGGCGGGTAGAGACCCAGTACTTC.

The chain has TRBV3-1 (or the pseudogene TRBV3-2) and TRBJ1-2; TRBD1 might be the D (6 bases). Germline values: CDR1 LGHDT, CDR2 YNNKEL (reference sequence). Trimming took off 0 bases at V and 6 bases at J, with 14 bases between the two ends. The CDR3 totals 15 residues. The CDR3 spells CASSQERHWTDGYTF. CDR3 nucleotides: TGTGCCAGCAGCCAAGAAAGGCATTGGACAGATGGCTACACCTTC.

This rearrangement joins TRBV18 to TRBJ2-3; TRBD2 matches 12 bases. J gave up 5 bases and V 6 bases, and 9 bases lay outside the gene matches. Germline V lookup: CDR1 KGHSH, CDR2 LQKENI. This CDR3 has 16 residues. The CDR3 bases are TGTGCCAGCTCCCACCGGACTAGCGGGATGGGAGATACGCAGTATTTT. Its protein product is CASSHRTSGMGDTQYF.

The V and J genes are TRBV6-1 and TRBJ1-1; D is unresolved. CDR3 length: 11 residues. Germline assignment: CDR1 MNHNS and CDR2 SASEGT. Trimming removed 3 bases from V and 11 bases from J, with 10 bases in between. The CDR3 coding sequence is TGTGCCAGCAGTGAGGGCAGGACGGCTTTCTTT. As protein: CASSEGRTAFF.

The chain couples TRBV11-2 to TRBJ2-2; TRBD1 matches at 8 bases. J gave up 3 bases and V 3 bases, and 3 bases lay outside the gene matches. This CDR3 contains 15 residues. Germline-derived CDR1 and CDR2 are SGHAT and FQNNGV. CDR3 residues: CASSFQGADTGELFF. The CDR3 region has the DNA TGTGCCAGCAGCTTTCAGGGGGCTGACACCGGGGAGCTGTTTTTT.

The gene calls are TRBV28 and TRBJ1-2; tentatively, D is TRBD1 (6 bases). Per the germline V gene, CDR1 is MDHEN and CDR2 is SYDVKM. CDR3 length: 15 residues. Trimming stripped 5 bases from V and 8 bases from J, with 21 bases between. The CDR3 DNA is TGTGCCAGCAGTCCTTACAGGCGGGGGCAAGGAGGCTACACCTTC. Translated: CASSPYRRGQGGYTF.

The chain links TRBV27 to TRBJ2-2; D remains ambiguous. Trimming removed 3 bases from V and 0 bases from J, with 8 bases in between. The CDR3 has 15 amino acids. CDR1 is MNHEY, CDR2 SMNVEV, per germline (reference sequence). In nucleotides, the CDR3 is TGTGCCAGCAGTTTGCGTCGAGCGAACACCGGGGAGCTGTTTTTT. It codes for CASSLRRANTGELFF.

CDR3 region: CASSLGEGYSNQPQHF. The CDR3 bases are TGTGCCAGCAGCTTGGGTGAAGGTTATAGCAATCAGCCCCAGCATTTT. The chain recombines TRBV5-8 with TRBJ1-5, with unresolved D. Deletions cut 0 bases from V and 0 bases from J, with 10 bases between. CDR1 and CDR2 from the germline V gene are SGHTS and YDEGEE. This CDR3 spans 16 amino acids.

The CDR3 sequence: CASSRTGGVGYTEAFF. CDR3 in DNA: TGTGCCAGCAGCCGGACAGGGGGCGTTGGGTACACTGAAGCTTTCTTT. The gene calls are TRBV14 and TRBJ1-1; TRBD1 matches at 11 bases. Germline V gene data show CDR1 as SGHDN and CDR2 as FVKESK. V shed 4 bases, J shed 3 bases, and the junction held 7 bases outside the gene matches. The CDR3 runs 16 residues.

The chain links TRBV3-1 (or the pseudogene TRBV3-2) to TRBJ2-5, with 7 bases fitting TRBD2. V was pared by 3 bases and J by 1 base, with 5 bases of the junction left unmatched. CDR3 length: 15 residues. Germline values: CDR1 LGHDT, CDR2 YNNKEL (reference sequence). The CDR3, as DNA: TGTGCCAGCAGCCAGACCTCTAGCGGCCAAGAGACCCAGTACTTC. It yields the protein CASSQTSSGQETQYF.

DNA of the CDR3: TGTGCCAGCAGTCCAGGGGATGGCTACACCTTC. It is translated as CASSPGDGYTF. The V gene is TRBV7-2, the J gene TRBJ1-2, with TRBD1 as a possible D gene (6 bases). Per germline, CDR1 SGHTA and CDR2 FQGNSA. Trimming removed 6 bases at V and 6 bases at J, with 8 bases between. This CDR3 comprises 11 residues.

The J gene is TRBJ2-7, the V gene TRBV11-2; 12 bases match TRBD2. Germline V gene data show CDR1 as SGHAT and CDR2 as FQNNGV. The CDR3 is 17 residues long. V lost 3 bases to trimming and J lost 4 bases; unmatched junction nucleotides: 10. The CDR3 protein is CASSFRSLAGGNYEQYF. CDR3 nucleotides: TGTGCCAGCAGCTTTCGTTCACTAGCGGGAGGAAATTACGAGCAGTACTTC. Looking up the rest from reference TRBV11-2 and TRBJ2-7 gives the full variable domain: EAGVAQSPRYKIIEKRQSVAFWCNPISGHATLYWYQQILGQGPKLLIQFQNNGVVDDSQLPKDRFSAERLKGVDSTLKIQPAKLEDSAVYLCASSFRSLAGGNYEQYFGPGTRLTVT.

This clone showed up just once. J is TRBJ1-6 and V is TRBV19, with D uncertain. V gave up 7 bases and J gave up 4 bases, with 11 bases separating them. The germline V gene encodes CDR1 LNHDA and CDR2 SQIVND (reference sequence). The CDR3 consists of 14 residues. In nucleotides, the CDR3 is TGTGCCAGTAAATGGGAACAGTATAATTCACCCCTCCACTTT. Translating it yields CASKWEQYNSPLHF.

The chain combines TRBV28 with TRBJ1-2, with 9 bases matching TRBD1. Germline V gene lookup returns CDR1 MDHEN and CDR2 SYDVKM. The CDR3 sequence is 12 residues long. The ends lost 5 bases at V and 12 bases at J; junction bases unmatched: 7. The CDR3 reads CASSITQGADTF. The CDR3 DNA sequence: TGTGCCAGCAGTATTACACAGGGGGCGGACACCTTC.

The chain links TRBV7-8 to TRBJ2-7; a weak D match, TRBD1 (6 bases). Germline V gene lookup returns CDR1 SGHVS and CDR2 FQNEAQ. Trimming left V 1 base short and J 3 bases short, with 13 bases between. The CDR3 is made up of 15 amino acids. The CDR3 spells CASSLGQGRYYEQYF. The CDR3 DNA sequence: TGTGCCAGCAGCTTAGGTCAGGGGCGGTACTACGAGCAGTACTTC.